These 5 T cell receptor beta chains originate from one sample sequenced in a study of blood T cell repertoires in COVID-19. Assay: immunoSEQ multiplex PCR; the TCRdb copy retains only in-frame clones and omits some. The data hold more than 200,000 clones, with around 80% observed a single time. Sequencing was performed on peripheral blood. These receptors came from a woman aged 35 to 49 who had recovered from COVID-19.

The table lists this clone with a few counts. The J gene is TRBJ2-2, the V gene TRBV7-3; 8 nucleotides line up with TRBD2. Per germline, CDR1 SGHTA and CDR2 FQGTGA. CDR3 length equals 15 residues. V lost 5 bases to trimming and J lost 4 bases; unmatched junction nucleotides: 6. The CDR3 here is CASSPGLDPTGELFF. The CDR3 region has the DNA TGTGCCAGCAGCCCGGGACTAGACCCCACCGGGGAGCTGTTTTTT.

The CDR3 spells CASSPRLLIKPSGANVLTF. CDR3 coding DNA: TGTGCCAGCAGTCCAAGACTCTTGATAAAACCCTCTGGGGCCAACGTCCTGACTTTC. The V call is TRBV27, the J call TRBJ2-6; no definite D call. Trimming removed 5 bases at V and 0 bases at J, with 20 bases between. The CDR3 extends over 19 amino acids. Germline V gene lookup returns CDR1 MNHEY and CDR2 SMNVEV (reference sequence).

The J gene is TRBJ1-6, the V gene TRBV6-2 or TRBV6-3; possible D gene TRBD1, 6 bases. Trimming stripped 0 bases from V and 7 bases from J, with 16 bases between. CDR3 length: 17 amino acids. Germline-derived CDR1 and CDR2 are MNHEY and SVGEGT. The CDR3: CASSYSIRQALNSPLHF. The DNA for the CDR3 is TGTGCCAGCAGTTACTCTATTCGACAGGCCCTCAATTCACCCCTCCACTTT.

The rearrangement joins TRBV3-1 (or the pseudogene TRBV3-2) to TRBJ1-6; no reliable D call. V shed 4 bases and J shed 13 bases, with 14 bases lying between them. This CDR3 has 13 amino acids. Germline V gene lookup returns CDR1 LGHDT and CDR2 YNNKEL (reference sequence). The CDR3 reads CASSPTGRGPLHF. The CDR3 DNA reads as TGTGCCAGCAGCCCAACGGGTCGCGGCCCCCTCCACTTT.

Ten or more counts support this clone. V is TRBV5-4 and J is TRBJ2-7, with TRBD2 as a possible D gene (5 bases). CDR3 size: 15 residues. Germline CDR1 and CDR2: SGHNT and YYREEE (reference sequence). Trimming left V 0 bases short and J 2 bases short, with 12 bases between. CDR3 nucleotides: TGTGCCAGCAGCTTGGGAGGGAGCGAAGCCTACGAGCAGTACTTC. This sequence encodes CASSLGGSEAYEQYF.